A selection of T cell receptor beta chains follows, all from one sample in a study of T cell changes during pregnancy in multiple sclerosis. Sequencing used immunoSEQ multiplex PCR; TCRdb keeps in-frame clones, though not all of them. Among tens of thousands of clones listed, around 93% were seen once. Specimen: peripheral blood, collected in the third trimester of pregnancy. The source is a female donor with multiple sclerosis, enrolled in a pregnancy study. Each CDR3 is given with its conserved first and last residue. D genes are given only for firm matches. Size is omitted from some rows. Given values are once, few, many or a class for expanded clones.

j_call	v_call	d_call	clone_size	cdr3_nt	cdr3_aa
TRBJ1-5	TRBV27	.	.	TGTGCCAGCAGTTTTGGGGACACCAATCAGCCCCAGCATTTT	CASSFGDTNQPQHF
TRBJ1-4	TRBV19	.	.	TGTGCCAGTAGTATAGTTGACAGGCCCTACGAAAAACTGTTTTTT	CASSIVDRPYEKLFF
TRBJ2-1	TRBV15	.	.	TGTGCCACCAGCAGACGACAGGGAGGCAATGAGCAGTTCTTC	CATSRRQGGNEQFF
TRBJ1-2	TRBV6-5	.	.	TGTGCCAGCAGTTACGGTACAGGAGCTAGTAACTATGGCTACACCTTC	CASSYGTGASNYGYTF
TRBJ1-4	TRBV9	TRBD1	.	TGTGCCAGCAGCGTACGACAGGGCCAATCTGAAAAACTGTTTTTT	CASSVRQGQSEKLFF
TRBJ1-5	TRBV5-1	TRBD1	once	TGCGCCAGCAGTCAGGGGGACAACAATCAGCCCCAGCATTTT	CASSQGDNNQPQHF
TRBJ2-7	TRBV14	.	.	TGTGCCAGCAGCCAAGTATCAGTCTACGAGCAGTACTTC	CASSQVSVYEQYF
TRBJ1-1	TRBV27	TRBD1	.	TGTGCCAGCAGTTTATCCCCAGGGGGCTGGACTGAAGCTTTCTTT	CASSLSPGGWTEAFF
TRBJ1-3	TRBV11-2	.	.	TGTGCCAGCAGCCAGACAGGATCTGGAAACACCATATATTTT	CASSQTGSGNTIYF
TRBJ1-6	TRBV6-4	.	.	TGTGCCAGCAGTAGCGCGGGGGAAAATTCACCCCTCCACTTT	CASSSAGENSPLHF
TRBJ2-2	TRBV7-3	.	.	TGTGCCAGCAGCTTACTCCCAGGGGCAATCGGGGAGCTGTTTTTT	CASSLLPGAIGELFF
TRBJ1-2	TRBV6-1	.	.	TGTGCCAGCAGTGAAGCGGGGGGACGATATGGCTACACCTTC	CASSEAGGRYGYTF
TRBJ1-1	TRBV2	TRBD1	.	TGTGCCAGCAGAGCCGGGTGGACAGGGGGCACTGAAGCTTTCTTT	CASRAGWTGGTEAFF
TRBJ2-7	TRBV15	.	.	TGTGCCACCGCGCCGGGACACAGCTCCTACGAGCAGTACTTC	CATAPGHSSYEQYF
TRBJ2-7	TRBV6-1	.	.	TGTGCCAGCAGCCCAGCGGCCTACGAGCAGTACTTC	CASSPAAYEQYF
TRBJ1-2	TRBV27	.	.	TGTGCCAGCAGAGCCCTCCCTGACGGGAACTATGGCTACACCTTC	CASRALPDGNYGYTF
TRBJ1-2	TRBV7-8	.	.	TGTGCCAGCAGCGTCGACAGTAACTATGGCTACACCTTC	CASSVDSNYGYTF
TRBJ2-5	TRBV7-8	.	.	TGTGCCAGCAGCTTAGCTTCCGGCAGGGAAAGGGCAGAGACCCAGTACTTC	CASSLASGRERAETQYF
TRBJ1-2	TRBV20-1	.	.	TGCAGTGCTAGCTCCGGGTTTGGCTACACCTTC	CSASSGFGYTF
TRBJ1-1	TRBV6-1	.	.	TGTGCCAGCAGTGAAAAGGGGATGAACACTGAAGCTTTCTTT	CASSEKGMNTEAFF
TRBJ1-1	TRBV7-6	.	.	TGTGCCAGCAGCTTAGATCCGGGGAACACTGAAGCTTTCTTT	CASSLDPGNTEAFF
TRBJ2-1	TRBV5-1	TRBD2	.	TGCGCCAGCAGCTTAAACCTAGCGGGGGGGTACAATGAGCAGTTCTTC	CASSLNLAGGYNEQFF
TRBJ2-7	TRBV13	TRBD1	.	TGTGCCAGCAGCTTAGAAGGGACAGAATACGAGCAGTACTTC	CASSLEGTEYEQYF
TRBJ1-6	TRBV2	.	.	TGTGCCAGCACTTATCGAGTAGGAGGTTATAATTCACCCCTCCACTTT	CASTYRVGGYNSPLHF
TRBJ2-5	TRBV6-5	.	.	TGTGCCAGCAGTCTCACGCGGCCGGGGAAAGAGACCCAGTACTTC	CASSLTRPGKETQYF
TRBJ2-4	TRBV6-1	TRBD2	.	TGTGCCAGCAGTGCCCTTGGAGGGTCGGGAGGAAACATTCAGTACTTC	CASSALGGSGGNIQYF
TRBJ1-6	TRBV10-3	TRBD1	.	TGTGCCATCAGAGCGGGGACAGGGAAATCACCCCTCCACTTT	CAIRAGTGKSPLHF
TRBJ2-2	TRBV12-5	TRBD1	.	TGTGCTAGTGGTTTGTCGCCAAAGACAGGGTTCGGAGGGGAGCTGTTTTTT	CASGLSPKTGFGGELFF
TRBJ2-1	TRBV5-8	TRBD1	.	TGTGCCAGCAGCGACCGGGACAGTTACAATGAGCAGTTCTTC	CASSDRDSYNEQFF
TRBJ2-2	TRBV27	TRBD2	.	TGTGCCAGCAGTCAAATAGCGGGGGCGAACACCGGGGAGCTGTTTTTT	CASSQIAGANTGELFF
TRBJ1-1	TRBV5-4	TRBD1	.	TGTGCCAGCTCCATGACAGGGGTGCCCACTGAAGCTTTCTTT	CASSMTGVPTEAFF
TRBJ1-1	TRBV6-5	.	.	TGTGCCAGCAGTTACCTGAGGGGACAGAACACTGAAGCTTTCTTT	CASSYLRGQNTEAFF
TRBJ2-7	TRBV11-2	.	.	TGTGCCAGCAGCTTAGAGGTGACAGGACACGAGCAGTACTTC	CASSLEVTGHEQYF
TRBJ1-2	TRBV12-5	TRBD1	.	TGTGCTAGTGGTTTGGTACTTGGACAGGGGGCATATGGCTACACCTTC	CASGLVLGQGAYGYTF
TRBJ1-1	TRBV30	.	.	TGTGCCTGGAGTCCCCCCCCGACTGAAGCTTTCTTT	CAWSPPPTEAFF
TRBJ1-5	TRBV7-6	.	few	TGTGCCAGCAGCTTACTAGGGGCCCTCCGCAATCAGCCCCAGCATTTT	CASSLLGALRNQPQHF
TRBJ1-1	TRBV7-9	TRBD1	.	TGTGCCAGCAGCCCGGGACAGGGGGCCACTGAAGCTTTCTTT	CASSPGQGATEAFF
TRBJ1-1	TRBV5-1	.	.	TGCGCCAGCAGCTTGGACGTGGGCGGGGGGACTGAAGCTTTCTTT	CASSLDVGGGTEAFF
TRBJ2-5	TRBV9	TRBD1	.	TGTGCCAGCAGCGTAGATTGGGGACAGGGAGAGACCCAGTACTTC	CASSVDWGQGETQYF
TRBJ2-1	TRBV2	TRBD2	once	TGTGCCAGCAGGGAGACTAGCGGGGGGGGTTACAATGAGCAGTTCTTC	CASRETSGGGYNEQFF
TRBJ2-5	TRBV11-2	TRBD1	.	TGTGCCAGCAGCCCAGCCCGACAGGGTCTCCCGTTCGAGACCCAGTACTTC	CASSPARQGLPFETQYF
TRBJ2-7	TRBV7-2	TRBD1	.	TGTGCCAGCAGCCCGGAGACAGGGCTCTACGAGCAGTACTTC	CASSPETGLYEQYF
TRBJ2-7	TRBV2	TRBD2	.	TGTGCCAGCAGGATCGGGGAGGGCCACGAGCAGTACTTC	CASRIGEGHEQYF
TRBJ1-2	TRBV19	.	.	TGTGCCAGACTCGGACAGCCGATGGGCTATGGCTACACCTTC	CARLGQPMGYGYTF
TRBJ1-5	TRBV15	TRBD1	once	TGTGCCACCAGCAGAGCAACAGGGGGGATTCAGCCCCAGCATTTT	CATSRATGGIQPQHF
TRBJ2-3	TRBV5-5	.	.	TGTGCCAGCAGCTTGGCCTGGCGGGCGCGCACAGATACGCAGTATTTT	CASSLAWRARTDTQYF
TRBJ2-3	TRBV7-8	TRBD1	.	TGTGCCAGCAGCTTAGGGAGGACAGGCTCGGATACGCAGTATTTT	CASSLGRTGSDTQYF
TRBJ2-3	TRBV27	.	.	TGTGCCAGCACCTCGACTAGGCAATCCACAGATACGCAGTATTTT	CASTSTRQSTDTQYF
TRBJ1-5	TRBV2	TRBD1	.	TGTGCCAGCAGTGGGGCGGGACAGGGAGGTTCTCAGCCCCAGCATTTT	CASSGAGQGGSQPQHF
TRBJ2-5	TRBV25-1	.	.	TGTGCCAGCAGTGAATTGGGCGAGACCCAGTACTTC	CASSELGETQYF
TRBJ2-7	TRBV7-8	.	once	TGTGCCAGCAGTGGAGGGGTAGGCGAGCAGTACTTC	CASSGGVGEQYF
TRBJ1-6	TRBV18	TRBD1	.	TGTGCCAGCTCGACAGGGATCGATTCACCCCTCCACTTT	CASSTGIDSPLHF
TRBJ1-2	TRBV2	TRBD1	once	TGTGCCAGCAGTGAAAGAGGGGACAGAAACTATGGCTACACCTTC	CASSERGDRNYGYTF
TRBJ1-1	TRBV2	.	.	TGTGCCAGCAGAGCAGAGGGCAACACTGAAGCTTTCTTT	CASRAEGNTEAFF
TRBJ1-3	TRBV9	TRBD1	.	TGTGCCAGCAGCGGAAGGACAGGGGCTGGAAACACCATATATTTT	CASSGRTGAGNTIYF